One and the same sample provided the 14 T cell receptor beta chains below, sequenced in a study of T cells in Graves' hyperthyroidism and ophthalmopathy. Amplification targeted TCR beta CDR3 regions from RNA transcripts. In the first-round RT-PCR of the TCR CDR3, the HTBI primer set was used. From the multiplex PCR reads, TCRdb called clonotypes with MiXCR, one entry per CDR3 protein. The profile covers roughly 560,000 distinct CDR3 sequences, with roughly 14% appearing a single time and around 4% taken by the ten largest. Sequencing was carried out using blood. Source of these receptors: a woman aged 40 to 55 with Graves' ophthalmopathy.

The table lists this clonotype with many counts. This rearrangement joins TRBV20-1 to TRBJ1-5; possible D gene TRBD1, 5 bases. CDR3 size: 15 residues. Germline CDR1 DFQATT, CDR2 SNEGSKA (reference sequence). V lost 3 bases and J lost 6, with 18 bases in between. CDR3 amino acids: CSASISRAGGQPQHF. CDR3 nucleotide sequence: TGCAGTGCTAGTATTTCCAGGGCTGGGGGTCAGCCCCAGCATTTT.

This clonotype was seen only a few times. The chain joins TRBV18 to TRBJ1-2; D gene ambiguous. V was clipped by 3 bases and J by 0 bases, with 11 bases between them. The germline V gene has CDR1 KGHSH and CDR2 LQKENI. This CDR3 has 15 amino acids. This CDR3 reads CASSPPKGANYGYTF. The CDR3 nucleotides read TGTGCCAGCTCACCCCCCAAGGGAGCTAACTATGGCTACACCTTC.

Only a few counts were recorded for this clonotype. It may be a read error: a sequence one base away is much more abundant. This chain connects TRBV28 to TRBJ2-7; D may be TRBD1 or TRBD2 (5 bases each). The CDR3 has 14 amino acids. Germline CDR1 and CDR2: MDHEN and SYDVKM. V was clipped by 6 bases and J by 7 bases, with 19 bases between them. This chain's CDR3 is CASSRRDQGWEQYF. In DNA form, the CDR3 reads TGTGCCAGCAGCCGCCGGGACCAGGGTTGGGAGCAGTACTTC.

The table lists this clonotype with many counts. The genes are TRBV6-2 or TRBV6-3 and TRBJ2-2; possible D gene TRBD1, 5 bases. V was cut by 2 bases and J by 0 bases, with 7 bases left in between. This CDR3 spans 15 amino acids. Germline values: CDR1 MNHEY, CDR2 SVGEGT. DNA of the CDR3: TGTGCCAGCAGTTACAGCAGGGCGAACACCGGGGAGCTGTTTTTT. Translated: CASSYSRANTGELFF.

This clonotype was recorded at least ten times. CDR3 sequence: CASSRLGDEQYF. CDR3 nucleotide sequence: TGTGCCAGCAGCCGCCTGGGGGACGAGCAGTACTTC. The V and J genes are TRBV11-1 and TRBJ2-7; D is possibly TRBD1 or TRBD2 (5 bases each). This CDR3 region has 12 residues. The germline V and J ends were trimmed by 5 bases and 5 bases, with 10 bases remaining between them. The germline V gene encodes CDR1 SGHAT and CDR2 FQDESV (reference sequence).

V is TRBV7-6 and J is TRBJ2-7; D remains ambiguous. The germline gives CDR1 SGHVS, CDR2 FNYEAQ. CDR3 length: 13 residues. The V end lost 4 bases, the J end lost 2 bases, and 9 bases lay between the germline ends. This chain's CDR3 is CASSWTDAYEQYF. In DNA, the CDR3 is TGTGCCAGCAGCTGGACCGATGCCTACGAGCAGTACTTC.

This clonotype was observed at least ten times. This sequence joins TRBV7-6 and TRBJ2-7; D remains ambiguous. CDR1 SGHVS and CDR2 FNYEAQ come from the germline V gene. The V and J ends lost 4 bases and 0 bases respectively, with 10 bases between them. The CDR3 has 14 residues. CDR3 sequence: CASSSRTSSYEQYF. CDR3 in DNA: TGTGCCAGCAGCTCCAGGACCTCCTCCTACGAGCAGTACTTC.

This clonotype showed up many times. The chain has TRBV27 and TRBJ2-7; 12 bases agree with TRBD1. The CDR3 length is 13 residues. The germline CDR1 and CDR2 sequences are MNHEY and SMNVEV (reference sequence). Unmatched junction bases numbered 5, after V lost 7 bases and J lost 7 bases. CDR3 sequence: CASKGQGALEQYF. The CDR3 region has the DNA TGTGCCAGCAAGGGACAGGGGGCTCTTGAGCAGTACTTC.

This rearrangement joins TRBV14 to TRBJ2-3; 10 bases are a match to TRBD1. Per germline, CDR1 SGHDN and CDR2 FVKESK. This CDR3 comprises 16 residues. The ends lost 4 bases at V and 4 bases at J; junction bases unmatched: 8. CDR3 nucleotide sequence: TGTGCCAGCAGCCCCCACGCGGGACAGGGGCCAGATACGCAGTATTTT. This translates into CASSPHAGQGPDTQYF.

This clonotype has at least ten counts. The J gene is TRBJ2-7, the V gene TRBV20-1; tentatively, D is TRBD2 (7 bases). Trimming removed 3 bases from V and 1 base from J, with 16 bases in between. The CDR3 is 15 amino acids. The germline gives CDR1 DFQATT, CDR2 SNEGSKA (reference sequence). The CDR3 DNA reads TGCAGTGCTAGTGGAGGGGGGGGTCGGTCCTACGAGCAGTACTTC. Residues: CSASGGGGRSYEQYF.

This clonotype appeared many times. This chain joins TRBV29-1 and TRBJ2-5, with 8 bases fitting TRBD1. From germline, CDR1 is SQVTM and CDR2 ANQGSEA. V lost 2 bases to trimming and J lost 5 bases; unmatched junction nucleotides: 10. The CDR3 covers 15 residues. The CDR3 DNA is TGCAGCGTTGAATTATTTGCAGGGGGCAAGGAGACCCAGTACTTC. Protein product: CSVELFAGGKETQYF.

This clonotype has at least ten counts. The chain is built from TRBV28 and TRBJ2-5; D gene uncertain. The CDR3 loop spans 13 amino acids. Germline CDR1 is MDHEN and CDR2 is SYDVKM. The V and J ends lost 3 bases and 5 bases respectively, with 10 bases between them. Here the CDR3 DNA reads TGTGCCAGCAGTTTTATGCTCCGGGAGACCCAGTACTTC. Its translation: CASSFMLRETQYF.

The table lists this clonotype with many counts. The gene calls are TRBV18 and TRBJ2-7, with TRBD1 matching over 10 bases. The CDR3 length is 16 residues. With V trimmed by 3 bases and J by 4 bases, 9 bases remained unmatched. Germline assignment: CDR1 KGHSH and CDR2 LQKENI. CDR3 residues: CASSPNPGTGVYEQYF. CDR3 nucleotide sequence: TGTGCCAGCTCACCGAACCCCGGGACAGGGGTTTACGAGCAGTACTTC.

This CDR3 reads CASSQEVGQPQHF. CDR3 nucleotide sequence: TGTGCCAGCAGCCAAGAGGTCGGTCAGCCCCAGCATTTT. The V and J genes are TRBV3-1 and TRBJ1-5; D is unresolved. V gave up 0 bases and J gave up 6 bases, with 6 bases separating them. The CDR3 extends over 13 amino acids. CDR1 and CDR2 (germline): LGHDT, YNNKEL (reference sequence).